The present T cell receptor beta chain was sequenced within a study of T cell responses to AZD1222 COVID-19 vaccine. Measured with immunoSEQ multiplex PCR; TCRdb has only the in-frame clones, and not every one. The profile shows just under 95,000 clones, about 88% of them singletons. Study results and limitations: Among the donors, most were white British and more were female, and clonal diversity was possibly underestimated.

Regarding this clone: Antigen: not known.

The sample here was peripheral blood, taken on day 0 of AZD1222 vaccination. This TCR was recovered from an adult in good health.

The CDR3 reads CASSTTISSGNTIYF. The CDR3, as DNA: TGTGCCAGTAGTACAACCATAAGTTCTGGAAACACCATATATTTT. V and J are TRBV19 and TRBJ1-3, with D hard to call. V was shortened by 4 bases and J by 1 base, with 11 bases between the two germline ends. This CDR3 has 15 residues. Per germline, CDR1 LNHDA and CDR2 SQIVND (reference sequence).